This TCR beta chain was sequenced for a study of T cell responses to AZD1222 COVID-19 vaccine. TCRdb's table, derived via immunoSEQ multiplex PCR, lists solely in-frame clones and lacks some. The sample has roughly 170,000 clones; 85% to 90% are singletons. The table lists this clone with a few counts. V gave up 5 bases and J gave up 4 bases; unmatched junction bases: 5. CDR3 length: 15 amino acids. Germline V CDR1 and CDR2: SEHNR, FQNEAQ (reference sequence). This specimen was peripheral blood, taken on day 0 of AZD1222 vaccination. This TCR derives from an adult in good health. V usage is TRBV7-9 and J usage is TRBJ2-1, with 10 bases matching TRBD1. CDR3 coding DNA: TGTGCCAGCAGCGCCGACAGGGGGCAGTACAATGAGCAGTTCTTC. This translates into CASSADRGQYNEQFF.